This T cell receptor beta chain was retrieved from a study of Ad26.COV2.S vaccination and SARS-CoV-2 variants. Overall study findings and caveats: The TCR-based breadth and depth measures might underestimate overall T cell responses.

The treatment was: around 19 received Ad26.COV2.S at low or high dose, single or two shots; roughly 5 received placebo; per-sample allocation not given. At day 63 after the first vaccine or placebo injection, samples were drawn. This vaccine is an Ad26 vector that expresses the Wuhan-strain SARS-CoV-2 spike. Concerning this clone: Its antigen is currently unknown.

Germline lookup yields CDR1 SGHTA and CDR2 FQGNSA. Trimming removed 1 base at V and 0 bases at J, with 10 bases between. The CDR3 has 16 amino acids. Using immunoSEQ multiplex PCR, the repertoire was profiled, and TCRdb retains in-frame clones only, with some absent. In the table there are about 440,000 clones, approximately 88% of which are singletons. This sequence originates from a person aged 18-60 years who received the Ad26.COV2.S COVID-19 vaccine or a placebo. The chain employs TRBV7-2 and TRBJ2-1; no firm D call. The sequences come from peripheral blood, collected in a trial of Ad26.COV2.S vaccine versus placebo. The DNA for the CDR3 is TGTGCCAGCAGCTTAGTTGCCTTAGGCTCCTACAATGAGCAGTTCTTC. Amino acids: CASSLVALGSYNEQFF.